A single sample gave rise to the 12 T cell receptor beta chains below, sequenced in a study of T cells in Graves' hyperthyroidism and ophthalmopathy. Amplification of TCR beta CDR3 regions used RNA as the template. HTBI primers drove first-round RT-PCR of the TCR CDR3. A single record per CDR3 protein comes from TCRdb applying MiXCR to the multiplex PCR reads. The sample carries around 340,000 distinct CDR3 sequences, roughly 21% recorded once. Sequenced input: blood. All receptors come from a woman aged 45-65 years with Graves' hyperthyroidism.

The V call is TRBV19, the J call TRBJ1-1, with D unclear. Germline-derived CDR1 and CDR2 are LNHDA and SQIVND (reference sequence). This CDR3 is 12 amino acids long. Trimming took 7 bases from V and 2 from J, leaving 8 bases between them. This CDR3 is CASKGGNTEAFF. The CDR3 DNA follows: TGTGCCAGTAAGGGAGGTAACACTGAAGCTTTCTTT. Full variable domain (remainder filled in from reference TRBV19 and TRBJ1-1): DGGITQSPKYLFRKEGQNVTLSCEQNLNHDAMYWYRQDPGQGLRLIYYSQIVNDFQKGDIAEGYSVSREKKESFPLTVTSAQKNPTAFYLCASKGGNTEAFFGQGTRLTVV.

This clonotype occurred a few times. The chain carries TRBV27 and TRBJ1-1; 7 bases match TRBD1. The germline V gene encodes CDR1 MNHEY and CDR2 SMNVEV (reference sequence). The CDR3 is 13 amino acids. V gave up 3 bases and J gave up 6 bases; unmatched junction bases: 4. Here the CDR3 reads CASSLTGRPEAFF. Written as DNA, the CDR3 is TGTGCCAGCAGTTTGACAGGGAGGCCTGAAGCTTTCTTT.

This clonotype was counted ten times or more. The J gene is TRBJ2-7, the V gene TRBV18, with D possibly matching TRBD1 (7 bases). This CDR3 contains 15 residues. Per germline, CDR1 KGHSH and CDR2 LQKENI. V was trimmed by 2 bases and J by 0 bases, leaving 11 bases between them. The CDR3 bases are TGTGCCAGCTCACCAGGAGGGACAGTCTCCTACGAGCAGTACTTC. Its protein is CASSPGGTVSYEQYF.

The chain carries TRBV12-3 or TRBV12-4 and TRBJ2-5; TRBD2 aligns across 14 bases. J gave up 1 base and V 3 bases, and 7 bases lay outside the gene matches. The CDR3 sequence is 18 residues long. The chain's CDR3 is CASSLRLAGGLSQETQYF. In DNA, the CDR3 is TGTGCCAGCAGTTTGCGACTAGCGGGGGGGCTTTCCCAAGAGACCCAGTACTTC.

The chain links TRBV15 to TRBJ2-7; 9 nucleotides match TRBD2. With 0 bases clipped from V and 2 bases from J, the junction kept 5 bases outside the gene matches. The CDR3 has 16 amino acids. CDR1 is LNHNV, CDR2 YYDKDF, per germline (reference sequence). CDR3 sequence: CATSRDRASGTYEQYF. DNA of the CDR3: TGTGCCACCAGCAGAGATCGGGCTAGCGGGACCTACGAGCAGTACTTC.

The chain employs TRBV24-1 and TRBJ2-3, with a possible D match to TRBD2 (6 bases). This CDR3 has 16 amino acids. The germline V and J ends were trimmed by 3 bases and 2 bases, with 14 bases remaining between them. Germline V gives CDR1 KGHDR, CDR2 SFDVKD. The CDR3 protein is CATSDATSSLTDTQYF. The CDR3 nucleotides read TGTGCCACCAGTGATGCTACTAGCAGCCTCACAGATACGCAGTATTTT.

This clonotype was counted many times. The genes are TRBV7-9 and TRBJ2-7; 7 bases are a match to TRBD2. The CDR3 is 15 amino acids. V lost 5 bases, J lost 5 bases, and 12 bases stayed unmatched. The germline V gene has CDR1 SEHNR and CDR2 FQNEAQ (reference sequence). The DNA for the CDR3 is TGTGCCAGCAGCGGGTTTGGGGGAGGGAGACACGAGCAGTACTTC. Its protein product is CASSGFGGGRHEQYF.

At least ten counts were recorded for this clonotype. The rearrangement joins TRBV20-1 to TRBJ2-1; TRBD2 might be the D (5 bases). Per germline, CDR1 DFQATT and CDR2 SNEGSKA (reference sequence). CDR3 length: 14 amino acids. Trimming removed 5 bases from V and 2 bases from J, with 13 bases in between. The CDR3 bases are TGCAGTGCTGAACTAGTAGGGACCTACAATGAGCAGTTCTTC. This translates into CSAELVGTYNEQFF.

The chain carries TRBV5-1 and TRBJ1-1; D remains unclear. Trimming left V 0 bases short and J 0 bases short, with 9 bases between. Per germline, CDR1 SGHRS and CDR2 YFSETQ. The CDR3 spans 15 residues. CDR3 loop: CASSLAATLNTEAFF. DNA for the CDR3: TGCGCCAGCAGCTTGGCGGCGACCTTGAACACTGAAGCTTTCTTT.

This clonotype has just a few counts. The V and J genes are TRBV2 and TRBJ2-1, with TRBD2 matching over 12 bases. V dropped 4 bases and J dropped 4; count of bases not matched to a gene: 5. Germline V gene sequence: CDR1 SNHLY, CDR2 FYNNEI. This CDR3 is built from 16 residues. In DNA form, the CDR3 reads TGTGCCAGCAGTGGGACTAGCGGGGTCTCTTACAATGAGCAGTTCTTC. As protein: CASSGTSGVSYNEQFF.

This clonotype was counted many times. The chain links TRBV5-1 to TRBJ1-1; tentative D call: TRBD1 (5 bases). The germline CDR1 and CDR2 sequences are SGHRS and YFSETQ. The V and J ends lost 4 bases and 0 bases respectively, with 16 bases between them. CDR3 length equals 16 residues. CDR3 region: CASSLPPGQLNTEAFF. The CDR3 nucleotides read TGCGCCAGCAGCCTACCCCCGGGGCAGTTGAACACTGAAGCTTTCTTT.

This clonotype was counted many times. The chain has TRBV12-3 or TRBV12-4 and TRBJ1-1; D not resolved. The ends were cut back, 5 bases at V and 5 bases at J, with 12 bases in the middle. The length of the CDR3 is 13 residues. CDR3 amino acids: CASSRTRETEAFF. The CDR3 DNA reads as TGTGCCAGCAGTCGGACCCGAGAGACTGAAGCTTTCTTT.